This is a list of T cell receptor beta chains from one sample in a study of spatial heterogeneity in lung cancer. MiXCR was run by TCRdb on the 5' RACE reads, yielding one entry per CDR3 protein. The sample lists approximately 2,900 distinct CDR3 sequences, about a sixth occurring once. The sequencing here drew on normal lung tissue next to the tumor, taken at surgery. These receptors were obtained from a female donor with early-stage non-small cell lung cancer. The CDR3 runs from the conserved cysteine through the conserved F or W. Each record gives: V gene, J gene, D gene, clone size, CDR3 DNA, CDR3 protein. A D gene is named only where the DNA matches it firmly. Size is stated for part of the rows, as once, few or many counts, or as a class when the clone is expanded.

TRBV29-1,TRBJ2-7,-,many,TGCAGCGTCCTCTCGGGACTCGAACCCTACGAGCAGTACTTC,CSVLSGLEPYEQYF
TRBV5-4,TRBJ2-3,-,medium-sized,TGTGCCAGCAGTACTAGCACAGATACGCAGTATTTT,CASSTSTDTQYF
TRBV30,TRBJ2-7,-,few,TGTGCCTGGAGTGTACTAAGCCTTAAGGGGGAGCAGTACTTC,CAWSVLSLKGEQYF
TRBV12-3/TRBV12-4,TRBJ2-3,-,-,TGTGCCAGCAGCTTGGGGCACCCTAGCACAGATACGCAGTATTTT,CASSLGHPSTDTQYF
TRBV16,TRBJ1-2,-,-,TGTGCCAGCAGCCAAAACACCCAGGGCTATGGCTACACCTTC,CASSQNTQGYGYTF
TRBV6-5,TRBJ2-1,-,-,TGTGCCAGCAGCACAGCGGGTTCCTCCTACAATGAGCAGTTCTTC,CASSTAGSSYNEQFF
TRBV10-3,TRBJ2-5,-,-,TGTGCCATCAGTGAGGGGGCCCGAGAGACCCAGTACTTC,CAISEGARETQYF
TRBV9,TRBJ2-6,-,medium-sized,TGTGCCAGCAGCGTAGGCGGGATGGGGGCCAACGTCCTGACTTTC,CASSVGGMGANVLTF
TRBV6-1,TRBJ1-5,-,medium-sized,TGTGCCAGCAGTGAAGCGGGGCAGGCCTTCAATCAGCCCCAGCATTTT,CASSEAGQAFNQPQHF
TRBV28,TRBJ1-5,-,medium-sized,TGTGCCAGCAGTTTCAGGAGGAGTAGCAATCAGCCCCAGCATTTT,CASSFRRSSNQPQHF
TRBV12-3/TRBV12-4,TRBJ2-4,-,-,TGTGCCAGCAGCGGGGCGTATTTTAGGGCCAAAAACATTCAGTACTTC,CASSGAYFRAKNIQYF
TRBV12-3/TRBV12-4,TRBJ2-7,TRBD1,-,TGTGCCAGCAGTTTTCGGGCAGGGGGCAGCGAGCAGTACTTC,CASSFRAGGSEQYF
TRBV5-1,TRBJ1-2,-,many,TGCGCCAGCAGTTCCGACAGCCGAGGAATCTATGGCTACACCTTC,CASSSDSRGIYGYTF
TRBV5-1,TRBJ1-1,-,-,TGCGCCAGCGGTGACACTGGAGGAAACACTGAAGCTTTCTTT,CASGDTGGNTEAFF
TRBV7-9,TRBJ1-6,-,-,TGTGCCAGCAGCAGATACAGGGACACTCATTCACCCCTCCACTTT,CASSRYRDTHSPLHF
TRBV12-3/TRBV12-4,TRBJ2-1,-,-,TGTGCCAGCAGTTTAAGAGTTGGCGATGAGCAGTTCTTC,CASSLRVGDEQFF
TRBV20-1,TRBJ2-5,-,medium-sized,TGCAGTGCTAGACAGGGCGGGCCAGAGACCCAGTACTTC,CSARQGGPETQYF
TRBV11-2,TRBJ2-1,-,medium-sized,TGTGCCAGCAGCTTTTCGGAGGGTGGGAATGAGCAGTTCTTC,CASSFSEGGNEQFF
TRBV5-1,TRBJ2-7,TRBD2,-,TGCGCCAGCAGCTTTTCGAGCGGGAGCGCCTCCTACGAGCAGTACTTC,CASSFSSGSASYEQYF
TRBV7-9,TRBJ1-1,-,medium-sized,TGTGCCAGCAGCTTACAGGGTTTGAGAGCTTTCTTT,CASSLQGLRAFF
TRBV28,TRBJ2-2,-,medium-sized,TGTGCCAGCAGTAAGACCACCGGGGAGCTGTTTTTT,CASSKTTGELFF
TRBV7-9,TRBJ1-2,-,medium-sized,TGTGCCAGCAGCCCTGACGGGTCCCCTAACTATGGCTACACCTTC,CASSPDGSPNYGYTF
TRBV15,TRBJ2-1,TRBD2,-,TGTGCCACCAGCCCAGCGGGAGGGTACAATGAGCAGTTCTTC,CATSPAGGYNEQFF
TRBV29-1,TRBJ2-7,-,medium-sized,TGCAGCGTGGAACAGGCCTACGAGCAGTACTTC,CSVEQAYEQYF
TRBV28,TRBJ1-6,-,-,TGTGCCAGCAGTTTGGACTGGGGGCCACCCCTCCACTTT,CASSLDWGPPLHF
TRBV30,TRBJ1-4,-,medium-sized,TGTGCCTGGGAGGGGAAGAGTAATGAAAAACTGTTTTTT,CAWEGKSNEKLFF
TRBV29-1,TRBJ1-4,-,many,TGCAGCGTTGGGCAGGGAAGTGAAAAACTGTTTTTT,CSVGQGSEKLFF
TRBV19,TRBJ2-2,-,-,TGTGCCAGTAGTCTAAAACCCGGGGAGCTGTTTTTT,CASSLKPGELFF
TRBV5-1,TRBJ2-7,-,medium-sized,TGCGCCAGCAGTGGAAACAATAACCTCCCCTACGAGCAGTACTTC,CASSGNNNLPYEQYF
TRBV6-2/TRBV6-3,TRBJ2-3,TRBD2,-,TGTGCCAGCACCCCCGGACTAGCGGGGATACTGACTAGCACAGATACGCAGTATTTT,CASTPGLAGILTSTDTQYF
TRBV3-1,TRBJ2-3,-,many,TGTGCCAGCAGCCAGCCTAGCGATATTACAGATACGCAGTATTTT,CASSQPSDITDTQYF
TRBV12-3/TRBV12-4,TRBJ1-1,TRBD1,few,TGTGCCAGCAGCGGTACAGAGGGGACAGGGTCTAACACTGAAGCTTTCTTT,CASSGTEGTGSNTEAFF
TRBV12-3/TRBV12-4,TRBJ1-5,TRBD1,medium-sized,TGTGCCAGCAGTTTGGGACAGGGCTTTCAGCCCCAGCATTTT,CASSLGQGFQPQHF
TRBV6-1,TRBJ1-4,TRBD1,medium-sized,TGTGCCAGCAGTTCCCTCGCAGGGGGCTCTCCTAATGAAAAACTGTTTTTT,CASSSLAGGSPNEKLFF
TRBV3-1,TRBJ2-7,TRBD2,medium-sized,TGTGCCAGCAGCGGACTAGCGGGATACGAGCAGTACTTC,CASSGLAGYEQYF
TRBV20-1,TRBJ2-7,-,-,TGCAGTCCCTTAAGGCCTTCATCCTACGAGCAGTACTTC,CSPLRPSSYEQYF